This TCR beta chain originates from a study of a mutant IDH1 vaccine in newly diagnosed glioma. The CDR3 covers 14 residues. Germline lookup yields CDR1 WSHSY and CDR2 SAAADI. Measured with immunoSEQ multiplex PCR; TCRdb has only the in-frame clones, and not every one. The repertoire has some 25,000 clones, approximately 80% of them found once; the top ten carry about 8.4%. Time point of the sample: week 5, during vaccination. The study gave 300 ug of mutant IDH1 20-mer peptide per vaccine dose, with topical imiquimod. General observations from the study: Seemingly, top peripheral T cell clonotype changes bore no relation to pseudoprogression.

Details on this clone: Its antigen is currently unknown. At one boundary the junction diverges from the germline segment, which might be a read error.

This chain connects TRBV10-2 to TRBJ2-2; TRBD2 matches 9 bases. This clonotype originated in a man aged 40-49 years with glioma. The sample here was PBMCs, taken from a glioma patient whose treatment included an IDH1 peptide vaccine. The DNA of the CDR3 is TGCGCCAGCAGAGGACTAGCGAACGCCGGGGAGCTGTTTTTT. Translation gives CASRGLANAGELFF.